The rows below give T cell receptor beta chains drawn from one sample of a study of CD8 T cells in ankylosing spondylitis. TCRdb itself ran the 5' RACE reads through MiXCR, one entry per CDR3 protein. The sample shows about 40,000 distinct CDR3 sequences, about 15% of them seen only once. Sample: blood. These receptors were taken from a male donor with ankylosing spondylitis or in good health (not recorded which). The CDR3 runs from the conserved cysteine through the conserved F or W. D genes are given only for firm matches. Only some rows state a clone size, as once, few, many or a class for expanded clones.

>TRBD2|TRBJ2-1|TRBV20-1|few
CSARGLADYNEQFF
TGCAGTGCTAGAGGGCTAGCGGATTACAATGAGCAGTTCTTC
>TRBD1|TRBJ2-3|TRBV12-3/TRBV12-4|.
CASSRTGGRTDTQYF
TGTGCCAGCAGTAGGACAGGGGGCCGCACAGATACGCAGTATTTT
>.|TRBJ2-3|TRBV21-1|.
CASSKDAVCPTDTQYF
TGTGCCAGCAGCAAAGATGCAGTTTGTCCCACAGATACGCAGTATTTT
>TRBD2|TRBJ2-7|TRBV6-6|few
CASSRVTSGRFEQYF
TGTGCCAGCAGCAGGGTTACTAGCGGGAGGTTTGAGCAGTACTTC
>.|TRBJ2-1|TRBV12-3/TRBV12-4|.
CASIPGLSRDEQFF
TGTGCCAGCATCCCAGGACTATCACGGGATGAGCAGTTCTTC
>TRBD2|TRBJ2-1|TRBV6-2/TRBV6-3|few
CASSYGRISGSHNEQFF
TGTGCCAGCAGTTACGGTAGGATTAGCGGGTCCCACAATGAGCAGTTCTTC
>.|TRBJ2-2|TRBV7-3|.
CASSLTGFGQSTGELFF
TGTGCCAGCAGCTTAACAGGGTTTGGACAGTCCACCGGGGAGCTGTTTTTT
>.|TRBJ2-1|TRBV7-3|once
CASSFPGGEQFF
TGTGCCAGCAGCTTTCCCGGAGGTGAGCAGTTCTTC
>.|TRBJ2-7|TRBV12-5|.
CASGSDPTGHYEQYF
TGTGCTAGTGGTTCCGACCCTACCGGGCACTACGAGCAGTACTTC
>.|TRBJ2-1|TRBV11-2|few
CASSLDHHEQFF
TGTGCCAGCAGCTTAGATCACCACGAGCAGTTCTTC
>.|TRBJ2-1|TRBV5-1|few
CASSLGGGTAPMDEQFF
TGCGCCAGCAGCTTGGGAGGCGGGACAGCCCCTATGGATGAGCAGTTCTTC
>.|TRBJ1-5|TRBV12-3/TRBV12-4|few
CASSGSWNQPQHF
TGTGCCAGCAGCGGGAGCTGGAATCAGCCCCAGCATTTT
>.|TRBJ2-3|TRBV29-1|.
CSVGQHTDTQYF
TGCAGCGTTGGGCAGCACACAGATACGCAGTATTTT
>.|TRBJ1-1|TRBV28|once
CASSFGHTEAFF
TGTGCCAGCAGTTTCGGCCACACTGAAGCTTTCTTT
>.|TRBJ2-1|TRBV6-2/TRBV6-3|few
CASSLGPGGDEQFF
TGTGCCAGCAGTTTAGGACCTGGCGGAGATGAGCAGTTCTTC
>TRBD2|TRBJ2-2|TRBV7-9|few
CASSRGSTGELFF
TGTGCCAGCAGCCGCGGGAGCACCGGGGAGCTGTTTTTT
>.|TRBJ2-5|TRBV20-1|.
CSARDEQGTQETQYF
TGCAGTGCTAGAGATGAGCAGGGCACTCAAGAGACCCAGTACTTC
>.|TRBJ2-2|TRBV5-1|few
CASSLEAEAGELFF
TGCGCCAGCAGCTTGGAAGCAGAGGCCGGGGAGCTGTTTTTT
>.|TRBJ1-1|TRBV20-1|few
CSAMDRPQGTEAFF
TGCAGTGCTATGGATCGACCGCAAGGCACTGAAGCTTTCTTT
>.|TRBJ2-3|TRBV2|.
CASRWGATDTQYF
TGTGCCAGTCGATGGGGGGCCACAGATACGCAGTATTTT
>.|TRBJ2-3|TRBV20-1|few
CSAIGTGSNTQYF
TGCAGTGCTATCGGAACAGGGTCAAATACGCAGTATTTT
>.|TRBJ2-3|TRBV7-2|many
CASSFADTQYF
TGTGCCAGCAGCTTCGCAGATACGCAGTATTTT
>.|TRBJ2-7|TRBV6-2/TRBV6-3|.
CASSMSGGEQYF
TGTGCCAGCAGTATGTCCGGGGGAGAGCAGTACTTC
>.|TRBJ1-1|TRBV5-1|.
CASSLEGAYTEAFF
TGCGCCAGCAGCTTGGAGGGAGCCTACACTGAAGCTTTCTTT
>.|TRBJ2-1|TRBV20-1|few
CSARKGQILGSSYNEQFF
TGCAGTGCTAGGAAGGGCCAAATACTAGGGAGCTCCTACAATGAGCAGTTCTTC
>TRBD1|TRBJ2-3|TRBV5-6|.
CASSPRDRVTDTQYF
TGTGCCAGCAGCCCCCGGGACAGGGTCACAGATACGCAGTATTTT
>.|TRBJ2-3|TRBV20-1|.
CSAPGVTDTQYF
TGCAGTGCCCCCGGGGTAACAGATACGCAGTATTTT
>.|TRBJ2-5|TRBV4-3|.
CASSQDSGGAETQYF
TGCGCCAGCAGCCAAGATAGTGGAGGGGCTGAGACCCAGTACTTC
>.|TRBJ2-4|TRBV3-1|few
CASSQDSLAGNIQYF
TGTGCCAGCAGCCAAGACTCGCTGGCGGGAAACATTCAGTACTTC
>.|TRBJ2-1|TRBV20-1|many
CSATRGDTTYNEQFF
TGCAGTGCTACCCGCGGCGATACTACCTACAATGAGCAGTTCTTC
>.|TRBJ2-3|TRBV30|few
CAWSGTENTDTQYF
TGTGCCTGGAGTGGCACCGAGAACACAGATACGCAGTATTTT
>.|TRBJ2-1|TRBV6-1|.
CASSWGGENEQFF
TGTGCCAGCAGTTGGGGCGGGGAAAATGAGCAGTTCTTC
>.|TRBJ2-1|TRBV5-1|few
CASSTQSGTNNEQFF
TGCGCCAGCAGCACCCAATCCGGGACAAACAATGAGCAGTTCTTC
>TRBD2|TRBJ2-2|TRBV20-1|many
CSARTSGMGAGELFF
TGCAGTGCCAGGACTAGCGGGATGGGGGCCGGGGAGCTGTTTTTT
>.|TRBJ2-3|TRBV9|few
CASSVLQGQTDTQYF
TGTGCCAGCAGCGTACTTCAGGGGCAGACAGATACGCAGTATTTT
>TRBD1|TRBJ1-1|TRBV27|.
CASSTRQGDKNTEAFF
TGTGCCAGCAGTACCCGACAGGGAGATAAAAACACTGAAGCTTTCTTT
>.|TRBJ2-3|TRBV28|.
CASSLALLLEDTQYF
TGTGCCAGCAGTTTAGCCTTGCTGTTGGAAGATACGCAGTATTTT
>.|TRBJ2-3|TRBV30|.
CAWSPGVASTDTQYF
TGTGCCTGGAGTCCCGGAGTAGCGAGCACAGATACGCAGTATTTT
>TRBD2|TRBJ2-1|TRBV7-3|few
CASSSYSGSYNEQFF
TGTGCCAGCAGCTCCTATAGCGGGAGCTACAATGAGCAGTTCTTC
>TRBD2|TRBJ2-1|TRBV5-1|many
CASSPSGPSYNEQFF
TGCGCCAGCAGTCCTAGCGGACCCTCCTACAATGAGCAGTTCTTC
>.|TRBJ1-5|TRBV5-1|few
CASSLSGGQPQHF
TGCGCCAGCAGCTTGAGTGGTGGCCAGCCCCAGCATTTT
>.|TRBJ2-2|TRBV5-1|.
CATSRDGNTGELFF
TGCGCCACTTCCCGGGACGGAAACACCGGGGAGCTGTTTTTT
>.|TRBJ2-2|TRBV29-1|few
CSVGPGTTGELFF
TGCAGCGTTGGTCCAGGTACCACCGGGGAGCTGTTTTTT
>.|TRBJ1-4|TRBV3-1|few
CASSPNRAAGEKLFF
TGTGCCAGCAGCCCCAACAGGGCGGCGGGTGAAAAACTGTTTTTT
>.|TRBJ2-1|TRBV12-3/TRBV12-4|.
CASILTRETLMRNQQFF
TGTGCCAGCATTCTAACCCGGGAGACTCTCATGAGGAATCAGCAGTTCTTC
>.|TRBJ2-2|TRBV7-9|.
CASSFGGGELFF
TGTGCCAGCAGTTTTGGTGGCGGGGAGCTGTTTTTT